The 27 T cell receptor beta chains below come from one sample, sequenced in a study of blood T cell repertoires in COVID-19. Repertoires were generated with immunoSEQ multiplex PCR, while TCRdb's copy carries only in-frame clones and drops some. The data contain about 98,000 clones, around nine tenths of them seen just once; the ten biggest clones take up 9% to 12%. Material: peripheral blood. These receptor sequences come from a man in his forties or fifties with acute or convalescent COVID-19.

The J gene is TRBJ1-2, the V gene TRBV6-5; TRBD1 matches at 8 bases. After removal of 6 bases from V and 3 bases from J, the junction contained 3 bases not matched to a gene. The CDR3 contains 13 residues. Germline V gives CDR1 MNHEY, CDR2 SVGAGI. The CDR3 spells CASREDRDYGYTF. CDR3 nucleotides: TGTGCCAGCAGAGAGGACAGGGACTATGGCTACACCTTC.

The V call is TRBV14, the J call TRBJ2-1, with 8 bases matching TRBD1. Germline V gives CDR1 SGHDN, CDR2 FVKESK. This CDR3 has 17 residues. V lost 4 bases to trimming and J lost 2 bases; unmatched junction nucleotides: 10. CDR3 DNA sequence: TGTGCCAGCAGCCCCCGTGACAGGGGTTCGACCTACAATGAGCAGTTCTTC. Protein product: CASSPRDRGSTYNEQFF.

The chain uses TRBV11-3 and TRBJ2-7, with D possibly TRBD1 on 5 matching bases. This CDR3 has 14 residues. Germline lookup yields CDR1 SGHNT and CDR2 YENEEA. V was trimmed by 5 bases and J by 4 bases, leaving 15 bases between them. As DNA, the CDR3 is TGTGCCAGCAGCGCGCCACTTCAGGGTTACGAGCAGTACTTC. This translates into CASSAPLQGYEQYF.

The chain couples TRBV9 to TRBJ1-6; D may be TRBD1 (5 bases). The CDR3 loop spans 14 amino acids. Looked up from germline, CDR1 is SGDLS and CDR2 is YYNGEE. Trimming took off 4 bases at V and 8 bases at J, with 13 bases between the two ends. The CDR3, as DNA: TGTGCCAGCAGCAAACAATCACAGGATTCACCCCTCCACTTT. This encodes CASSKQSQDSPLHF.

This CDR3 reads CASSFSGTSGRISGELFF. Here the CDR3 DNA reads TGTGCCAGCAGCTTCTCCGGGACTAGCGGACGGATTTCCGGGGAGCTGTTTTTT. The chain carries TRBV7-8 and TRBJ2-2; 11 bases map to TRBD2. In germline, CDR1 is SGHVS, CDR2 FQNEAQ. This CDR3 has 18 amino acids. V lost 3 bases, J lost 6 bases, and 12 bases stayed unmatched.

The V call is TRBV5-4, the J call TRBJ1-3; weak D call: TRBD1 (5 bases). The CDR3 spans 14 residues. From germline, CDR1 is SGHNT and CDR2 YYREEE (reference sequence). Trimming removed 0 bases from V and 7 bases from J, with 11 bases in between. Written as DNA, the CDR3 is TGTGCCAGCAGCTTGGGTGGGGAGGGGAACACCATATATTTT. It yields the protein CASSLGGEGNTIYF.

V usage is TRBV5-5 and J usage is TRBJ2-5; TRBD2 agrees at 8 bases. The germline gives CDR1 SGHKS, CDR2 YYEKEE (reference sequence). The CDR3 length is 16 residues. Losses at the gene ends were 1 base for V and 2 bases for J; bases not matched to a gene: 7. CDR3 region: CASSLRVAGLQETQYF. Written as DNA, the CDR3 is TGTGCCAGCAGCTTGAGGGTAGCGGGACTACAAGAGACCCAGTACTTC.

This rearrangement joins TRBV20-1 to TRBJ1-1, with D uncertain. V shed 6 bases and J shed 3 bases, with 8 bases lying between them. Germline V lookup: CDR1 DFQATT, CDR2 SNEGSKA (reference sequence). The CDR3 consists of 11 residues. The chain's CDR3 is CSAFRDTEAFF. Written as DNA, the CDR3 is TGCAGTGCGTTCCGGGACACTGAAGCTTTCTTT.

The chain combines TRBV21-1 with TRBJ1-1; the table's D gene call, TRBD1, was not cross checked with the DNA. TRBV21-1 is shown as a pseudogene. The CDR3 sequence is 18 residues long. The CDR3 bases are TGTGCCAGCAGCAAACCCCAACAGGTAACCTTATTCAACACTGAAGCTTTCTTT. It codes for CASSKPQQVTLFNTEAFF.

This clone was seen only once. V gene TRBV7-9 combines with J gene TRBJ1-6; TRBD1 agrees at 7 bases. The V gene's germline CDR1 is SEHNR and CDR2 FQNEAQ (reference sequence). V dropped 6 bases and J dropped 5; count of bases not matched to a gene: 4. This CDR3 contains 14 residues. The CDR3 is CASRSGQDNSPLHF. The CDR3 region has the DNA TGTGCCAGCAGGAGCGGACAGGATAATTCACCCCTCCACTTT.

About this clone itself: This sample includes further DNA sequences coding for the same CDR3. V and J are TRBV19 and TRBJ2-7; 11 bases match TRBD1. The V gene end was trimmed by 0 bases and the J gene end by 5 bases; junction bases not matched to a gene: 3. Germline CDR1 and CDR2: LNHDA and SQIVND (reference sequence). This CDR3 region has 15 residues. Here the CDR3 DNA reads TGTGCCAGTAGTATAGAGGGACAGGGGGGCAACGAGCAGTACTTC. The encoded protein is CASSIEGQGGNEQYF.

The genes are TRBV20-1 and TRBJ2-3, with D possibly matching TRBD2 (5 bases). This CDR3 has 15 amino acids. The germline V gene has CDR1 DFQATT and CDR2 SNEGSKA (reference sequence). V gave up 3 bases and J gave up 2 bases, with 15 bases separating them. CDR3 in DNA: TGCAGTGCTAGTCGGAGCGGATCCCCCACAGATACGCAGTATTTT. It is translated as CSASRSGSPTDTQYF.

The sample holds one count of this clone. V gene TRBV5-1 combines with J gene TRBJ2-1, with 7 bases fitting TRBD2. Germline values: CDR1 SGHRS, CDR2 YFSETQ. This CDR3 comprises 15 residues. J lost 0 bases, V lost 6 bases, and 6 bases had no gene match. The CDR3 DNA is TGCGCCAGCACCTGGGAGGGGAGCTCCTACAATGAGCAGTTCTTC. It codes for CASTWEGSSYNEQFF.

This clone was recorded once. The rearrangement links TRBV14 to TRBJ2-1; 8 nucleotides match TRBD2. V shed 0 bases, J shed 5 bases, and the junction held 12 bases outside the gene matches. Germline V gene sequence: CDR1 SGHDN, CDR2 FVKESK. This CDR3 is built from 18 residues. The CDR3 loop reads CASSQDRGSGRRNNEQFF. The CDR3 DNA follows: TGTGCCAGCAGCCAAGATAGAGGGAGCGGGAGAAGAAACAATGAGCAGTTCTTC.

The gene calls are TRBV28 and TRBJ2-7; D might be TRBD1 (5 bases). The ends were cut back, 7 bases at V and 2 bases at J, with 9 bases in the middle. CDR3 length: 12 residues. Germline V gene lookup returns CDR1 MDHEN and CDR2 SYDVKM. The CDR3 loop is CASNPGPYEQYF. CDR3 sequence (DNA): TGTGCCAGCAACCCAGGGCCCTACGAGCAGTACTTC.

The V gene is TRBV2, the J gene TRBJ2-3; 7 bases align to TRBD2. V shed 2 bases, J shed 5 bases, and the junction held 4 bases outside the gene matches. CDR1 and CDR2 from the germline V gene are SNHLY and FYNNEI. CDR3 length equals 14 residues. CDR3 DNA: TGTGCCAGCAGTGAAACCGGGAGGATAGATACGCAGTATTTT. Translation gives CASSETGRIDTQYF.

The chain couples TRBV3-1 (or the pseudogene TRBV3-2) to TRBJ1-6; D is uncertain. The CDR3 has 15 residues. The ends were cut back, 5 bases at V and 0 bases at J, with 8 bases in the middle. CDR1 LGHDT and CDR2 YNNKEL come from the germline V gene (reference sequence). The CDR3 here is CASSEASSYNSPLHF. In DNA form, the CDR3 reads TGTGCCAGCAGCGAAGCGAGCTCCTATAATTCACCCCTCCACTTT.

This clone was found a few times. The chain uses TRBV7-4 and TRBJ2-7; D possibly corresponds to TRBD2 (6 bases). The CDR3 runs to 12 residues. Germline V lookup: CDR1 SGHVT, CDR2 SQSDAQ. V gave up 6 bases and J gave up 3 bases, with 9 bases separating them. The CDR3 DNA reads as TGTGCCAGCAGGCCGACTAGCTACGAGCAGTACTTC. Amino acid sequence: CASRPTSYEQYF.

This chain joins TRBV3-1 (or the pseudogene TRBV3-2) and TRBJ1-2; 7 positions agree with TRBD1. Trimming took 5 bases from V and 4 from J; bases not matched to a gene: 16. Germline assignment: CDR1 LGHDT and CDR2 YNNKEL (reference sequence). CDR3 length: 17 residues. The CDR3 DNA reads as TGTGCCAGCAGCTCTCCTATTATACAGGGGAAATCCTATGGCTACACCTTC. Its protein product is CASSSPIIQGKSYGYTF.

This clone was recorded only once. The chain carries TRBV27 and TRBJ2-7, with 8 positions matching TRBD2. Looked up from germline, CDR1 is MNHEY and CDR2 is SMNVEV (reference sequence). The CDR3 contains 17 residues. Trimming at V came to 0 bases and at J to 1 base, leaving 8 bases not matched to a gene. For the CDR3, the DNA is TGTGCCAGCAGTTTATCTTTTGGGGCTAGCGGGTCCTACGAGCAGTACTTC. It codes for CASSLSFGASGSYEQYF.

This chain links TRBV19 with TRBJ1-1, with D perhaps TRBD1 (5 bases). The V gene lost 5 bases and the J gene lost 1 base, with 17 bases spanning the gap. This CDR3 is built from 16 residues. Looked up from germline, CDR1 is LNHDA and CDR2 is SQIVND (reference sequence). DNA for the CDR3: TGTGCCAGTAGTGGACGACAGCCTCTGTCGAACACTGAAGCTTTCTTT. Protein sequence: CASSGRQPLSNTEAFF.

J is TRBJ2-7 and V is TRBV18, with D hard to call. V was cut by 6 bases and J by 1 base, with 4 bases left in between. The CDR3 is 11 residues long. Germline loops: CDR1 KGHSH, CDR2 LQKENI. CDR3 nucleotide sequence: TGTGCCAGCTCTTCGTCCTACGAGCAGTACTTC. Residues: CASSSSYEQYF.

The chain recombines TRBV6-6 with TRBJ1-1, with D perhaps TRBD1 (6 bases). With 6 bases removed from V and 1 base from J, the gap between germline ends came to 9 bases. Germline V gene sequence: CDR1 MNHNY, CDR2 SVGAGI (reference sequence). This CDR3 has 13 residues. The chain's CDR3 is CASSWTANTEAFF. The CDR3 DNA follows: TGTGCCAGCAGCTGGACAGCGAACACTGAAGCTTTCTTT.

The count of this clone is one. This rearrangement joins TRBV11-2 to TRBJ2-2; D is unresolved. Trimming took off 5 bases at V and 2 bases at J, with 9 bases between the two ends. CDR3 length: 14 residues. The V gene's germline CDR1 is SGHAT and CDR2 FQNNGV. The CDR3 DNA follows: TGTGCCAGCAGCCTAAGCGTTAACACCGGGGAGCTGTTTTTT. As protein: CASSLSVNTGELFF.

This clone came up once. The V and J genes are TRBV7-9 and TRBJ1-1; D not certain. V gave up 5 bases and J gave up 0 bases, with 13 bases separating them. CDR3 length: 15 residues. Germline V gives CDR1 SEHNR, CDR2 FQNEAQ (reference sequence). CDR3 nucleotides: TGTGCCAGCAGCCCACTGCTGTCTTTGAACACTGAAGCTTTCTTT. It yields the protein CASSPLLSLNTEAFF.

The V call is TRBV5-1, the J call TRBJ1-1; D is possibly TRBD1 (5 bases). Germline values: CDR1 SGHRS, CDR2 YFSETQ. V lost 5 bases and J 0 bases, leaving 14 bases between the germline ends. This CDR3 region has 15 residues. The CDR3 loop is CASRADNLMNTEAFF. The DNA for the CDR3 is TGCGCCAGCAGGGCGGACAACCTCATGAACACTGAAGCTTTCTTT.

The gene calls are TRBV7-2 and TRBJ2-3, with 10 bases aligning to TRBD2. This CDR3 is built from 16 residues. Germline loops: CDR1 SGHTA, CDR2 FQGNSA. The ends lost 2 bases at V and 2 bases at J; junction bases unmatched: 4. This chain's CDR3 is CASSLTTSGFTDTQYF. The CDR3 DNA follows: TGTGCCAGCAGCTTAACGACTAGCGGGTTCACAGATACGCAGTATTTT.